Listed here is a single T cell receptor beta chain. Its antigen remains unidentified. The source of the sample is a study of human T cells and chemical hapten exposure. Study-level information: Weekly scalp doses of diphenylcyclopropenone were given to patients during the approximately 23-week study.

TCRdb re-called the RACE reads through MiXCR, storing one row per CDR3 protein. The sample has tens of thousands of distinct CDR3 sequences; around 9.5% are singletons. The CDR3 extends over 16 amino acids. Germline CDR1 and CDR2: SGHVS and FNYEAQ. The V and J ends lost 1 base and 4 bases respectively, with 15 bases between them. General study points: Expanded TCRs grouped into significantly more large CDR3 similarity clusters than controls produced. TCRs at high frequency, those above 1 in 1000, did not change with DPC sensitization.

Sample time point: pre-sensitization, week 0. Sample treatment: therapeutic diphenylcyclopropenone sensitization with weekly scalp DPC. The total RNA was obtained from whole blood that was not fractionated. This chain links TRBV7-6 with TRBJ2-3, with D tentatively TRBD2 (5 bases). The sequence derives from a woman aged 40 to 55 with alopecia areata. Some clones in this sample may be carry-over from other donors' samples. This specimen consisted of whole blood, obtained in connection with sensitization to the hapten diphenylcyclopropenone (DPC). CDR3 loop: CASSLGRTQASDTQYF. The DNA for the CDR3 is TGTGCCAGCAGCTTAGGGCGGACTCAGGCGTCAGATACGCAGTATTTT.